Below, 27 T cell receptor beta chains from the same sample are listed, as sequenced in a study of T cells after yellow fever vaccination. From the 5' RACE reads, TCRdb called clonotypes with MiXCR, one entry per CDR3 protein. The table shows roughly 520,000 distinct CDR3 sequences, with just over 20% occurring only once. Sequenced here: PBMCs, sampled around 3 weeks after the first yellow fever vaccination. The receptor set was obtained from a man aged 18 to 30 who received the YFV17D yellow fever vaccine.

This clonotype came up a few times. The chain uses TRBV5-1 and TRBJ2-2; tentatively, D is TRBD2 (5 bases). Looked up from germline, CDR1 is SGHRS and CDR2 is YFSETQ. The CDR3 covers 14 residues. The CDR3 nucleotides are TGCTCAAGCGGAGCCGAATCGAACACCGGGGAGCTGTTTTTT. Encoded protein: CSSGAESNTGELFF. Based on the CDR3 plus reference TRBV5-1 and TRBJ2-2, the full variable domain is KAGVTQTPRYLIKTRGQQVTLSCSPISGHRSVSWYQQTPGQGLQFLFEYFSETQRNKGNFPGRFSGRQFSNSRSEMNVSTLELGDSALYLCSSGAESNTGELFFGEGSRLTVL.

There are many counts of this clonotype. The CDR3 is CSVFVLEETQYF. DNA for the CDR3: TGCAGCGTTTTTGTCCTCGAGGAGACCCAGTACTTC. The rearrangement joins TRBV29-1 to TRBJ2-5; D uncertain. The germline CDR1 and CDR2 sequences are SQVTM and ANQGSEA. Between the trimmed V and J ends, which lost 5 bases and 5 bases, there was a span of 12 bases. CDR3 length: 12 residues.

The CDR3 sequence is CSARALGGVLNYGYTF. As DNA, the CDR3 is TGCAGTGCTAGAGCCCTCGGGGGTGTTCTCAACTATGGCTACACCTTC. The chain combines TRBV20-1 with TRBJ1-2; perhaps TRBD1 as D (5 bases). V was pared by 1 base and J by 2 bases, with 17 bases between. The CDR3 is 16 amino acids. From germline, CDR1 is DFQATT and CDR2 SNEGSKA (reference sequence).

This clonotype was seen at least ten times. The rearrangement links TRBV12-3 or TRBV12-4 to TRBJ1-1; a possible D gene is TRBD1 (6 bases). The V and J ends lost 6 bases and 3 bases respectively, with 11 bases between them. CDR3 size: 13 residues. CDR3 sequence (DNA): TGTGCCAGCAGCCTCAGGGGAGACACTGAAGCTTTCTTT. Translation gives CASSLRGDTEAFF.

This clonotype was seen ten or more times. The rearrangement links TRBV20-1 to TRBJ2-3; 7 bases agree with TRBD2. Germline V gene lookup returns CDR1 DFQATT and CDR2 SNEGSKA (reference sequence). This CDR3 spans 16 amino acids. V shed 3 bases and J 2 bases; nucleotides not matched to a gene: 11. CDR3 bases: TGCAGTGCTAGGCCCCTGGTGGGGGGGTCCACAGATACGCAGTATTTT. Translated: CSARPLVGGSTDTQYF.

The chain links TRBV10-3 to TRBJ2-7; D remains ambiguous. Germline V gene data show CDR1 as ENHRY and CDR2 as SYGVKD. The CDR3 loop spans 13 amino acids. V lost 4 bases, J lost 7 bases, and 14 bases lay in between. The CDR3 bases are TGTGCCATCAGTGTGAGTCCTCCCGCGGAGCAGTACTTC. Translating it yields CAISVSPPAEQYF.

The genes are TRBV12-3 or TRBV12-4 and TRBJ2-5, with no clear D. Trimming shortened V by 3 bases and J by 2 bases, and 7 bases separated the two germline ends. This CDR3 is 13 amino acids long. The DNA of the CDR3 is TGTGCCAGCAGTTTTTGGGCACAAGAGACCCAGTACTTC. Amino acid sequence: CASSFWAQETQYF.

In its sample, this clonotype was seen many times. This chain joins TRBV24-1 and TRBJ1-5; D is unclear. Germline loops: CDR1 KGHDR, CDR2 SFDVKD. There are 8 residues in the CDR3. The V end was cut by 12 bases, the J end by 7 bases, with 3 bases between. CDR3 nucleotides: TGTGCCGGACAGCCCCAGCATTTT. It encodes CAGQPQHF.

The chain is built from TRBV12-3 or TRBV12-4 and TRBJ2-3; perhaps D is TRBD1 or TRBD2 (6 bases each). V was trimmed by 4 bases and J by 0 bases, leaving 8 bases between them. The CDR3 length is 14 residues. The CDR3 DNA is TGTGCCAGCAGTTGGGGGGCCAGCACAGATACGCAGTATTTT. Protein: CASSWGASTDTQYF.

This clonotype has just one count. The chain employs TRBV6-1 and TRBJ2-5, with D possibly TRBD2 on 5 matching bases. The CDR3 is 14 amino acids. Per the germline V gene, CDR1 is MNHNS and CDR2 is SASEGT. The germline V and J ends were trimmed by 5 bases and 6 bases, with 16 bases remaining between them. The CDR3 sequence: CASSPDPRAKTQYF. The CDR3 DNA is TGTGCCAGCAGTCCGGACCCGAGGGCAAAGACCCAGTACTTC.

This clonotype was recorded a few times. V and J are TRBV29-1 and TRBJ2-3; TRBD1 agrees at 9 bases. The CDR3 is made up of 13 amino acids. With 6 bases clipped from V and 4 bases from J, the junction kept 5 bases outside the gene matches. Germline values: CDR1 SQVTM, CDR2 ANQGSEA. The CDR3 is CSVYRGLPDTQYF. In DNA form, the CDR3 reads TGCAGCGTCTACAGGGGGCTGCCAGATACGCAGTATTTT.

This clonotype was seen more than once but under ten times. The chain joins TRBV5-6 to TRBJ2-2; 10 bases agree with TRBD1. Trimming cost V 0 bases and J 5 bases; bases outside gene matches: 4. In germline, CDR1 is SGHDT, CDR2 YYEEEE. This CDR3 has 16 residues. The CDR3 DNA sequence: TGTGCCAGCAGCTTGGTTGGACAGGGGGAAACCGGGGAGCTGTTTTTT. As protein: CASSLVGQGETGELFF.

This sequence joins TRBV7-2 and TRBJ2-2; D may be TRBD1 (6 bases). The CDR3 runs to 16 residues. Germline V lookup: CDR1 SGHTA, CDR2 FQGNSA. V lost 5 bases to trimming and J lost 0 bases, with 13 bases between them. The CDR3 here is CASSRQEPANTGELFF. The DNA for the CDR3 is TGTGCCAGCAGCCGACAGGAGCCGGCGAACACCGGGGAGCTGTTTTTT.

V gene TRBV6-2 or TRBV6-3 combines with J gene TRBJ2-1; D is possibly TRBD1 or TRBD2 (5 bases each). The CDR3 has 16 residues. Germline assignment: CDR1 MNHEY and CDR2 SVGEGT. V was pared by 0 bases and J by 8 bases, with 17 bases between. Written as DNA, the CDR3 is TGTGCCAGCAGTTACTCTCGGACACCGAGGGGAGATGAGCAGTTCTTC. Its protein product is CASSYSRTPRGDEQFF.

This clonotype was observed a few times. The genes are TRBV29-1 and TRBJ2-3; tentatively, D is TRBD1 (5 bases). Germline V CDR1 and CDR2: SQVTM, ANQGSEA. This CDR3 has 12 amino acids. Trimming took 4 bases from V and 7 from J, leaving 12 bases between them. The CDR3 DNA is TGCAGCGTTGTGACAGATGATCATACGCAGTATTTT. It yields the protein CSVVTDDHTQYF.

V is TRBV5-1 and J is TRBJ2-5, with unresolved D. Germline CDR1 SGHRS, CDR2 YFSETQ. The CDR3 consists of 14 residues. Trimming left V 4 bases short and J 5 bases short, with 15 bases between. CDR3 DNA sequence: TGCGCCAGCAGCGTGACATCGACCTGGGAGACCCAGTACTTC. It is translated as CASSVTSTWETQYF.

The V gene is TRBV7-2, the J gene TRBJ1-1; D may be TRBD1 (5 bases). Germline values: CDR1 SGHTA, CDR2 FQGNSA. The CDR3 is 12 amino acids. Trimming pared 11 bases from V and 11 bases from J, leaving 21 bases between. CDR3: CASTRQQRGAFF. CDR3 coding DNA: TGTGCCTCGACCCGACAGCAAAGAGGTGCTTTCTTT.

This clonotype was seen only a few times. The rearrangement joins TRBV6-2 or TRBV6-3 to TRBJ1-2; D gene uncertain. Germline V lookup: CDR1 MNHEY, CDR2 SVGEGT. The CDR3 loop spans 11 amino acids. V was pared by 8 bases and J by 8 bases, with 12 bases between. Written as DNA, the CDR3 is TGTGCCAGCCGCTTCCCGGAGGGCTACACCTTC. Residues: CASRFPEGYTF.

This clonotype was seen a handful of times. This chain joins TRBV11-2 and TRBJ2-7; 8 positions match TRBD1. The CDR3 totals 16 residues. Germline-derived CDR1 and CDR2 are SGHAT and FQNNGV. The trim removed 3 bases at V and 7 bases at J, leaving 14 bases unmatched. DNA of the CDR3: TGTGCCAGCAGCTTTCAACAAACCAGGGGGCGCTGGGAGCAGTACGTC. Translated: CASSFQQTRGRWEQYV.

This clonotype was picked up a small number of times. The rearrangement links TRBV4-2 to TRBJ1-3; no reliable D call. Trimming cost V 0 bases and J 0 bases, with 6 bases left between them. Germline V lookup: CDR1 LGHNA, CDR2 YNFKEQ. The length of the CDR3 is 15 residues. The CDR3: CASSQDDTSGNTIYF. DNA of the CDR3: TGTGCCAGCAGCCAAGATGACACCTCTGGAAACACCATATATTTT.

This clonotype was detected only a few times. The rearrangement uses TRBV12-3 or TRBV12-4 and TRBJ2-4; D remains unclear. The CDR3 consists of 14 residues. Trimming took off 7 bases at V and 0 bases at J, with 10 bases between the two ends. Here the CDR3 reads CASILSLAKNIQYF. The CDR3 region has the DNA TGTGCCAGCATCCTCTCCTTAGCCAAAAACATTCAGTACTTC.

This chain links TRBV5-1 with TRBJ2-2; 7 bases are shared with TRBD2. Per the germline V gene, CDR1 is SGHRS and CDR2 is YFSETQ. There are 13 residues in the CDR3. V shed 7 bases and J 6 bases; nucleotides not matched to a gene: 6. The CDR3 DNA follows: TGCGCCAGCTCCTGGGAGGGTTCCGGGGAGCTGTTTTTT. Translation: CASSWEGSGELFF.

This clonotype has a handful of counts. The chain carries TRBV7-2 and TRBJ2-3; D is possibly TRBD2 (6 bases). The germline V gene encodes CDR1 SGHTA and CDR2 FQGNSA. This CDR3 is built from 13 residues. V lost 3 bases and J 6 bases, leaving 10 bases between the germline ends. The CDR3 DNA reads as TGTGCCAGCAGCTTCTCTCGGGGGGATACGCAGTATTTT. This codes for CASSFSRGDTQYF.

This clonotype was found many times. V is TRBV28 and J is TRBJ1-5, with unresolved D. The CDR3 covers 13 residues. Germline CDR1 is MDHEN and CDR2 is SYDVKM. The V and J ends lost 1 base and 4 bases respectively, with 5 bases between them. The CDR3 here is CASSLLWNQPQHF. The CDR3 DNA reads TGTGCCAGCAGTTTATTATGGAATCAGCCCCAGCATTTT.

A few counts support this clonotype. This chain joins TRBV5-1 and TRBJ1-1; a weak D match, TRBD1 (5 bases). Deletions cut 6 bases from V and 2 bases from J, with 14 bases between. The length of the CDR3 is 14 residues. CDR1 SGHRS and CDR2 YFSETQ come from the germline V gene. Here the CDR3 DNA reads TGCGCCAGCACCTCGGGACCGCCTAACACTGAAGCTTTCTTT. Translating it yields CASTSGPPNTEAFF.

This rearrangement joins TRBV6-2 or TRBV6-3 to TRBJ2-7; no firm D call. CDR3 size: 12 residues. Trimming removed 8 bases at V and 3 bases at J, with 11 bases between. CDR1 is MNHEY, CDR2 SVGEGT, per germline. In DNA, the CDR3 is TGTGCCAGCGGACGGTCAGGCTACGAGCAGTACGTC. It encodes CASGRSGYEQYV.

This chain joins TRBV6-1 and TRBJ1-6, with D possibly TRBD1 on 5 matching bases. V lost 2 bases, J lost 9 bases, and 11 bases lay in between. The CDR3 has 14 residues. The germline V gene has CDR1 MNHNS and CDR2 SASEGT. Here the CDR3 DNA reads TGTGCCAGCAGTGAACCGGGAAGGGGTTCACCCCTCCACTTT. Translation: CASSEPGRGSPLHF.